Listed here are 11 T cell receptor beta chains from one sample, sequenced in a study of T cells in Graves' hyperthyroidism and ophthalmopathy. Amplification of TCR beta CDR3 regions used RNA as the template. HTBI primers drove first-round RT-PCR of the TCR CDR3. TCRdb fed the multiplex PCR reads into MiXCR, producing one record per CDR3 protein. Of roughly 710,000 distinct CDR3 sequences detected, roughly a third appear once; the ten largest clones hold about a third. Sequencing input: blood. The receptors originated from a woman between 40 and 55 years old with Graves' hyperthyroidism.

This clonotype came up many times. This chain links TRBV6-5 with TRBJ2-7, with a weak D call TRBD1 (5 bases). CDR3 length: 12 amino acids. Trimming pared 7 bases from V and 1 base from J, leaving 8 bases between. Germline V lookup: CDR1 MNHEY, CDR2 SVGAGI. Here the CDR3 reads CASTQDSYEQYF. CDR3 in DNA: TGTGCCAGCACACAGGATTCCTACGAGCAGTACTTC.

This clonotype has a count of ten or more. The J gene is TRBJ1-5, the V gene TRBV20-1; D is undetermined. V was shortened by 3 bases and J by 5 bases, with 8 bases between the two germline ends. Germline CDR1 DFQATT, CDR2 SNEGSKA (reference sequence). This CDR3 region has 12 residues. The CDR3 loop is CSARILDQPQHF. CDR3 DNA: TGCAGTGCTAGGATTTTGGATCAGCCCCAGCATTTT.

The rearrangement joins TRBV7-2 to TRBJ1-2, with no clear D. The V and J ends lost 2 bases and 3 bases respectively, with 7 bases between them. The CDR3 is 13 amino acids. The germline V gene encodes CDR1 SGHTA and CDR2 FQGNSA. For the CDR3, the DNA is TGTGCCAGCAGCTTATTCCGGGACTATGGCTACACCTTC. Protein sequence: CASSLFRDYGYTF.

There are many counts of this clonotype. V and J are TRBV12-3 or TRBV12-4 and TRBJ1-5, with D uncertain. V gave up 7 bases and J gave up 0 bases, with 10 bases separating them. There are 14 residues in the CDR3. The chain's CDR3 is CASKTSNSNQPQHF. Written as DNA, the CDR3 is TGTGCCAGCAAAACCTCAAATAGCAATCAGCCCCAGCATTTT.

This clonotype has at least ten counts. This chain uses TRBV15 with TRBJ1-1, with no clear D. There are 13 residues in the CDR3. Germline values: CDR1 LNHNV, CDR2 YYDKDF (reference sequence). V shed 0 bases and J shed 3 bases, with 5 bases lying between them. The CDR3 protein is CATSRDPDTEAFF. CDR3 bases: TGTGCCACCAGCAGAGATCCCGACACTGAAGCTTTCTTT.

This clonotype was found once. A junction end diverges from the germline sequence, so it may reflect a read error. The rearrangement uses TRBV29-1 and TRBJ2-3; 7 bases align to TRBD1. Germline lookup yields CDR1 SQVTM and CDR2 ANQGSEA. The CDR3 contains 14 residues. The CDR3 DNA sequence: TGCAGCGTTACCGGGACAGTAGCCGCAGATGCGCAGTATTTT. Protein product: CSVTGTVAADAQYF.

This clonotype was detected many times. CDR3 coding DNA: TGCGCCAGCAGCTTCGGAGGGACCTCCTACGAGCAGTACTTC. Its translation is CASSFGGTSYEQYF. The chain couples TRBV5-1 to TRBJ2-7, with D possibly TRBD2 on 6 matching bases. Looked up from germline, CDR1 is SGHRS and CDR2 is YFSETQ. V shed 2 bases and J shed 0 bases, with 9 bases lying between them. The CDR3 contains 14 residues. The variable domain in full, with the rest retrieved from reference TRBV5-1 and TRBJ2-7, is KAGVTQTPRYLIKTRGQQVTLSCSPISGHRSVSWYQQTPGQGLQFLFEYFSETQRNKGNFPGRFSGRQFSNSRSEMNVSTLELGDSALYLCASSFGGTSYEQYFGPGTRLTVT.

This clonotype has a handful of counts. The chain couples TRBV11-2 to TRBJ1-2; D not resolved. CDR3 length: 13 residues. Trimming cost V 1 base and J 4 bases, with 7 bases left between them. Germline V gene lookup returns CDR1 SGHAT and CDR2 FQNNGV. CDR3 DNA: TGTGCCAGCAGCTTAGGCTACAGCTATGGCTACACCTTC. Encoded protein: CASSLGYSYGYTF.

A remark on this clonotype: A much larger clone lies a single base off, so this may be a read error. The chain joins TRBV7-3 to TRBJ2-5; D perhaps matches TRBD2 (6 bases). The V end was cut by 6 bases, the J end by 7 bases, with 12 bases between. There are 12 residues in the CDR3. The germline V gene encodes CDR1 SGHTA and CDR2 FQGTGA. The CDR3 DNA follows: TGTGCCAGCAGGCGTCCCGGGGGGACCCAGTACTTC. This gives the protein CASRRPGGTQYF.

The chain recombines TRBV10-3 with TRBJ2-5; 9 bases map to TRBD2. V dropped 6 bases and J dropped 1; count of bases not matched to a gene: 3. Germline CDR1 ENHRY, CDR2 SYGVKD. This CDR3 has 14 residues. The CDR3 spells CAISPRGGQETQYF. The CDR3 nucleotides read TGTGCCATCAGCCCGCGGGGGGGCCAAGAGACCCAGTACTTC.

This clonotype came up once. Since a much larger clone is just one base distant, this may be a read error. The chain links TRBV7-2 to TRBJ2-5, with TRBD1 matching 8 bases. From germline, CDR1 is SGHTA and CDR2 FQGNSA. The trim removed 5 bases at V and 4 bases at J, leaving 9 bases unmatched. There are 15 residues in the CDR3. The CDR3 here is CASSPSLTGAETQYF. CDR3 DNA: TGTGCCAGCAGCCCTTCCTTGACAGGGGCAGAGACCCAGTACTTC.